This T cell receptor (beta chain) was captured in a study of control samples from healthy donors and cancer patients. Repertoires were generated with immunoSEQ multiplex PCR, while TCRdb's copy carries only in-frame clones and drops some. This table has 150,000 to 190,000 clones, about 93% appearing once. The CDR3 loop spans 14 amino acids. Trimming left V 6 bases short and J 2 bases short, with 13 bases between. The germline gives CDR1 MDHEN, CDR2 SYDVKM. The source material was blood. The source is a man in his fifties or sixties in good health. The chain employs TRBV28 and TRBJ1-2, with D maybe TRBD1 (6 bases). The CDR3 nucleotides are TGTGCCAGCAGGCGGGACAAGGGAAACTATGGCTACACCTTC. This gives the protein CASRRDKGNYGYTF.